These 10 T cell receptor beta chains were all obtained from the same sample, sequenced in a study of post-analysis software for immune sequencing data. Study findings and constraints: The five TRBV segments detected at higher frequency in patients than in controls included TRBV5-6, TRBV5-1 and TRBV20-1.

Their antigens are not known. The library was made from cDNA and included unique molecular identifiers. Via MiXCR, TCRdb re-called the PCR reads, giving one row per CDR3 protein. The table shows about 800,000 distinct CDR3 sequences, with 30% occurring only once. Sequenced: blood. These receptors were obtained from a girl between 10 and 17 years old with multiple sclerosis.

In its sample, this clonotype was seen many times. V and J are TRBV15 and TRBJ2-1; 7 bases align to TRBD2. V dropped 5 bases and J dropped 1; count of bases not matched to a gene: 8. The CDR3 extends over 16 amino acids. Germline V gives CDR1 LNHNV, CDR2 YYDKDF (reference sequence). The CDR3 here is CATSVFSGASYNEQFF. CDR3 bases: TGTGCCACCAGCGTATTCAGCGGGGCTTCCTACAATGAGCAGTTCTTC.

This clonotype came up a few times. J is TRBJ2-1 and V is TRBV7-2, with 7 bases matching TRBD2. V lost 4 bases, J lost 15 bases, and 9 bases stayed unmatched. CDR1 and CDR2 (germline): SGHTA, FQGNSA. The CDR3 is made up of 12 amino acids. In DNA, the CDR3 is TGTGCCAGCAGCTCCCAGGGTCTAGCGGCGTTCTTC. Residues: CASSSQGLAAFF.

This clonotype has just a few counts. This chain connects TRBV18 to TRBJ1-5; D may be TRBD1 (6 bases). Trimming removed 4 bases at V and 9 bases at J, with 13 bases between. Germline V CDR1 and CDR2: KGHSH, LQKENI. The CDR3 is made up of 13 amino acids. As DNA, the CDR3 is TGTGCCAGCTCACGTGAGGGGGGAGCGCCCCAGCATTTT. Protein sequence: CASSREGGAPQHF.

This clonotype was seen a few times. The rearrangement uses TRBV13 and TRBJ2-6, with TRBD1 matching over 7 bases. V gave up 5 bases and J gave up 2 bases; unmatched junction bases: 15. Per germline, CDR1 PRHDT and CDR2 FYEKMQ (reference sequence). The CDR3 is made up of 19 amino acids. The CDR3 DNA is TGTGCCAGCAGCACTGGGACAGTCGAGGGTGAGACTGGGGCCAACGTCCTGACTTTC. Translating gives CASSTGTVEGETGANVLTF.

This clonotype was seen repeatedly, ten times or more. The chain carries TRBV10-3 and TRBJ2-1, with D possibly being TRBD2 (6 bases). Germline CDR1 is ENHRY and CDR2 is SYGVKD. V lost 6 bases to trimming and J lost 10 bases, with 22 bases between them. The CDR3 is 15 amino acids. The CDR3 protein is CAIRMTGEGPEEQFF. The CDR3 region has the DNA TGTGCCATCAGGATGACGGGAGAGGGGCCTGAGGAGCAGTTCTTC.

This clonotype has ten or more counts. The rearrangement joins TRBV2 to TRBJ2-1; 14 nucleotides agree with TRBD2. Looked up from germline, CDR1 is SNHLY and CDR2 is FYNNEI. CDR3 length: 14 residues. Germline trimming cut 4 bases from V and 7 bases from J; bases unmatched to any gene: 0. The CDR3 sequence: CASSGLAGGNEQFF. In DNA, the CDR3 is TGTGCCAGCAGTGGACTAGCGGGGGGGAATGAGCAGTTCTTC. The complete variable domain, with remaining parts taken from reference TRBV2 and TRBJ2-1, reads EPEVTQTPSHQVTQMGQEVILRCVPISNHLYFYWYRQILGQKVEFLVSFYNNEISEKSEIFDDQFSVERPDGSNFTLKIRSTKLEDSAMYFCASSGLAGGNEQFFGPGTRLTVL.

V is TRBV20-1 and J is TRBJ2-7; 7 bases are shared with TRBD2. J gave up 6 bases and V 6 bases, and 14 bases lay outside the gene matches. Germline V CDR1 and CDR2: DFQATT, SNEGSKA (reference sequence). The CDR3 spans 14 residues. CDR3 in amino acids: CSASGVEVIGEQYF. The CDR3 region has the DNA TGCAGTGCCAGCGGGGTTGAAGTTATTGGCGAGCAGTACTTC.

The gene calls are TRBV20-1 and TRBJ1-5; D uncertain. The CDR3 is made up of 15 amino acids. Germline V gene data show CDR1 as DFQATT and CDR2 as SNEGSKA (reference sequence). Trimming took off 6 bases at V and 4 bases at J, with 19 bases between the two ends. The CDR3 loop is CSAHIPIAENQPQHF. DNA of the CDR3: TGCAGTGCACATATCCCGATAGCCGAGAATCAGCCCCAGCATTTT.

This clonotype was seen more than once but under ten times. The rearrangement uses TRBV7-2 and TRBJ2-7; 8 nucleotides agree with TRBD2. V was clipped by 7 bases and J by 2 bases; unmatched bases: 4. Germline V gene sequence: CDR1 SGHTA, CDR2 FQGNSA. The CDR3 has 13 residues. CDR3 nucleotides: TGTGCCAGCAATAGCGGGATCCCCTACGAGCAGTACTTC. This translates into CASNSGIPYEQYF.

This clonotype was detected only a few times. The CDR3 loop is CSANPANTEAFF. The CDR3 bases are TGCAGTGCGAACCCAGCGAACACTGAAGCTTTCTTT. The chain uses TRBV20-1 and TRBJ1-1; D is unresolved. The CDR3 extends over 12 amino acids. Trimming cost V 6 bases and J 1 base, with 9 bases left between them. The germline V gene encodes CDR1 DFQATT and CDR2 SNEGSKA (reference sequence).